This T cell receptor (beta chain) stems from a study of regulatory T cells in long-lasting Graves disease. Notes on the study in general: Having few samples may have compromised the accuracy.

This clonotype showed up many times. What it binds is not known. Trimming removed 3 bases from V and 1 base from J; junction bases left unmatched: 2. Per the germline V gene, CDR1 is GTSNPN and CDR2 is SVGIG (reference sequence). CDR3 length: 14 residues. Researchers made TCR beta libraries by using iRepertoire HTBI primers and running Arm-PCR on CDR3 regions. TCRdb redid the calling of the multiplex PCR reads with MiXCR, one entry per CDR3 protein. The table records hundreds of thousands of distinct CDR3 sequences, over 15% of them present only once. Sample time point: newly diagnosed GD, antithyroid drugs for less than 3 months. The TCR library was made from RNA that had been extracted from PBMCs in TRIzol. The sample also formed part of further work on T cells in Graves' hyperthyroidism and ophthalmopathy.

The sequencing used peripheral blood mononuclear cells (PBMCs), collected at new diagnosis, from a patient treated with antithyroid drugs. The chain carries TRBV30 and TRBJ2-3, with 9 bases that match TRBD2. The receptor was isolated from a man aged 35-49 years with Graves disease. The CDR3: CAWRTSGRTDTQYF. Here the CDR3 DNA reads TGTGCCTGGAGGACTAGCGGTCGCACAGATACGCAGTATTTT.